The rows below give T cell receptor beta chains drawn from one sample of a study of CD8+ T cells in alopecia areata. The protocol was immunoSEQ multiplex PCR, while the TCRdb copy is restricted to in-frame clones and leaves out a portion. Of tens of thousands of clones listed, about half are singletons. Sequenced material: CD8+ T cells sorted from blood, taken between weeks 36 and 40, from a patient treated with tofacitinib. These receptors came from a human donor with alopecia areata. The CDR3 runs from the conserved cysteine through the conserved F or W. A D gene is named only where the DNA matches it firmly. Clone size is stated in some rows and not others, as once, few, many or a class when expanded.

cdr3_length: 15
clone_size: few
d_call: TRBD2
v_call: TRBV30
j_call: TRBJ2-1
cdr3_aa: CAWKVQRLADNEQFF
cdr3_nt: TGTGCCTGGAAAGTTCAGAGACTAGCGGACAATGAGCAGTTCTTC

cdr3_length: 13
clone_size: NA
d_call: TRBD2
v_call: TRBV29-1
j_call: TRBJ2-7
cdr3_aa: CSVVTGGTYEQYF
cdr3_nt: TGCAGCGTTGTAACGGGAGGGACCTACGAGCAGTACTTC

cdr3_length: 13
clone_size: NA
d_call: NA
v_call: TRBV15
j_call: TRBJ2-7
cdr3_aa: CATSRGARQGQYF
cdr3_nt: TGTGCCACCAGCAGAGGGGCGAGGCAGGGGCAGTACTTC

cdr3_length: 11
clone_size: NA
d_call: NA
v_call: TRBV9
j_call: TRBJ2-5
cdr3_aa: CASSAGETQYF
cdr3_nt: TGTGCCAGCAGCGCCGGGGAGACCCAGTACTTC

cdr3_length: 13
clone_size: once
d_call: NA
v_call: TRBV7-9
j_call: TRBJ2-3
cdr3_aa: CASSWGGTDTQYF
cdr3_nt: TGTGCCAGCAGCTGGGGAGGCACAGATACGCAGTATTTT

cdr3_length: 14
clone_size: NA
d_call: NA
v_call: TRBV28
j_call: TRBJ2-7
cdr3_aa: CASTPRRAPYEQYF
cdr3_nt: TGTGCCAGCACTCCGCGGAGGGCCCCCTACGAGCAGTACTTC

cdr3_length: 16
clone_size: NA
d_call: TRBD2
v_call: TRBV29-1
j_call: TRBJ2-1
cdr3_aa: CSVEGLREDPWNEQFF
cdr3_nt: TGCAGCGTTGAGGGCTTGCGGGAGGACCCGTGGAATGAGCAGTTCTTC

cdr3_length: 15
clone_size: few
d_call: NA
v_call: TRBV29-1
j_call: TRBJ1-5
cdr3_aa: CSVAGGSLRDQPQHF
cdr3_nt: TGCAGCGTTGCGGGCGGGTCCCTAAGGGATCAGCCCCAGCATTTT

cdr3_length: 15
clone_size: few
d_call: NA
v_call: TRBV28
j_call: TRBJ2-4
cdr3_aa: CASSLWLEGKNIQYF
cdr3_nt: TGTGCCAGCAGTTTATGGCTGGAAGGCAAAAACATTCAGTACTTC

cdr3_length: 12
clone_size: NA
d_call: NA
v_call: TRBV29-1
j_call: TRBJ1-2
cdr3_aa: CSVEVRSYGYTF
cdr3_nt: TGCAGCGTTGAAGTTAGGAGCTATGGCTACACCTTC

cdr3_length: 14
clone_size: NA
d_call: NA
v_call: TRBV27
j_call: TRBJ1-2
cdr3_aa: CASSLYAEPNGYTF
cdr3_nt: TGTGCCAGCAGTTTATATGCAGAACCCAATGGCTACACCTTC

cdr3_length: 12
clone_size: NA
d_call: NA
v_call: TRBV4-1
j_call: TRBJ2-3
cdr3_aa: CASSQVGDTQYF
cdr3_nt: TGCGCCAGCAGCCAAGTCGGGGATACGCAGTATTTT

cdr3_length: 17
clone_size: NA
d_call: TRBD2
v_call: TRBV27
j_call: TRBJ2-3
cdr3_aa: CASSLETSGRVTDTQYF
cdr3_nt: TGTGCCAGCAGTTTGGAGACTAGCGGGAGGGTCACAGATACGCAGTATTTT

cdr3_length: 15
clone_size: few
d_call: TRBD2
v_call: TRBV7-9
j_call: TRBJ2-1
cdr3_aa: CASSFGREALNEQFF
cdr3_nt: TGTGCCAGCAGCTTTGGGCGGGAGGCCCTAAATGAGCAGTTCTTC

cdr3_length: 13
clone_size: NA
d_call: NA
v_call: TRBV7-2
j_call: TRBJ1-2
cdr3_aa: CASSPGLYYGYTF
cdr3_nt: TGTGCCAGCAGCCCGGGTCTTTACTATGGCTACACCTTC

cdr3_length: 13
clone_size: NA
d_call: TRBD1
v_call: TRBV28
j_call: TRBJ2-7
cdr3_aa: CASRDRASYEQYF
cdr3_nt: TGTGCCAGCAGGGACAGGGCCTCCTACGAGCAGTACTTC

cdr3_length: 12
clone_size: once
d_call: NA
v_call: TRBV29-1
j_call: TRBJ1-2
cdr3_aa: CSVGVSLGGYTF
cdr3_nt: TGCAGCGTTGGGGTGAGCCTAGGGGGCTACACCTTC

cdr3_length: 11
clone_size: NA
d_call: NA
v_call: TRBV29-1
j_call: TRBJ2-1
cdr3_aa: CSVNEGGRGVF
cdr3_nt: TGCAGCGTTAACGAAGGGGGCCGGGGGGTCTTC

cdr3_length: 12
clone_size: few
d_call: NA
v_call: TRBV29-1
j_call: TRBJ1-2
cdr3_aa: CSVPRPNYGYTF
cdr3_nt: TGCAGCGTTCCTCGGCCAAACTATGGCTACACCTTC

cdr3_length: 15
clone_size: few
d_call: NA
v_call: TRBV7-9
j_call: TRBJ2-7
cdr3_aa: CASSSVADLSYEQYF
cdr3_nt: TGTGCCAGCAGCTCCGTCGCCGACCTCTCCTACGAGCAGTACTTC

cdr3_length: 11
clone_size: few
d_call: NA
v_call: TRBV5-1
j_call: TRBJ2-7
cdr3_aa: CASSLKDEQYF
cdr3_nt: TGCGCCAGCAGTCTGAAAGATGAGCAGTACTTC

cdr3_length: 12
clone_size: few
d_call: NA
v_call: TRBV6-5
j_call: TRBJ1-1
cdr3_aa: CASSRARTEAFF
cdr3_nt: TGTGCCAGCAGTCGGGCGAGGACTGAAGCTTTCTTT

cdr3_length: 14
clone_size: NA
d_call: TRBD2
v_call: TRBV29-1
j_call: TRBJ2-1
cdr3_aa: CSALPGPAGGEQFF
cdr3_nt: TGCAGCGCTCTGCCGGGGCCGGCGGGGGGAGAGCAGTTCTTC